These 28 T cell receptor beta chains originate from one sample sequenced in a study of T cell changes during pregnancy in multiple sclerosis. TCRdb keeps only in-frame clones here, not all; method: immunoSEQ multiplex PCR. The repertoire holds 20,000 to 30,000 clones, 90% seen once, with under 10% in the top ten. The material was CD8+ T cells from peripheral blood mononuclear cells, obtained in the third trimester of pregnancy. The receptors were sampled from a female donor in good health, enrolled as a control in a pregnancy study.

The rearrangement uses TRBV6-4 and TRBJ1-2; 12 nucleotides line up with TRBD1. Germline loops: CDR1 MRHNA, CDR2 SNTAGT. The ends lost 6 bases at V and 3 bases at J; junction bases unmatched: 5. The CDR3 contains 15 residues. CDR3 amino acids: CASSPGTGGHYGYTF. DNA of the CDR3: TGTGCCAGCAGCCCCGGGACAGGGGGCCACTATGGCTACACCTTC.

This rearrangement joins TRBV7-9 to TRBJ2-7; TRBD1 might be the D (6 bases). Trimming took off 3 bases at V and 2 bases at J, with 11 bases between the two ends. The CDR3 sequence is 14 residues long. Germline loops: CDR1 SEHNR, CDR2 FQNEAQ (reference sequence). CDR3 sequence (DNA): TGTGCCAGCAGCTTGGGACACCTAGCCTACGAGCAGTACTTC. This sequence encodes CASSLGHLAYEQYF. Full variable domain (missing parts from reference TRBV7-9 and TRBJ2-7): DTGVSQNPRHKITKRGQNVTFRCDPISEHNRLYWYRQTLGQGPEFLTYFQNEAQLEKSRLLSDRFSAERPKGSFSTLEIQRTEQGDSAMYLCASSLGHLAYEQYFGPGTRLTVT.

The J gene is TRBJ1-6, the V gene TRBV14; D is perhaps TRBD1 (6 bases). V lost 4 bases and J lost 14, with 15 bases in between. The CDR3 has 13 residues. The germline gives CDR1 SGHDN, CDR2 FVKESK. CDR3 protein: CASSPSQGVALHF. For the CDR3, the DNA is TGTGCCAGCAGCCCCTCACAGGGCGTGGCCCTCCACTTT.

The gene calls are TRBV6-1 and TRBJ2-7, with 10 bases matching TRBD2. This CDR3 is 15 amino acids long. Trimming removed 2 bases from V and 3 bases from J; junction bases left unmatched: 4. Germline-derived CDR1 and CDR2 are MNHNS and SASEGT. This CDR3 is CASSERASGSYEQYF. Here the CDR3 DNA reads TGTGCCAGCAGTGAACGGGCTAGCGGGAGCTACGAGCAGTACTTC.

The chain recombines TRBV2 with TRBJ1-1; no clear D gene. Germline lookup yields CDR1 SNHLY and CDR2 FYNNEI. Trimming removed 10 bases at V and 0 bases at J, with 6 bases between. The CDR3 has 11 residues. The CDR3 region is CAKTVNTEAFF. The CDR3 DNA is TGTGCCAAAACAGTGAACACTGAAGCTTTCTTT.

This clone appeared a single time. The V and J genes are TRBV18 and TRBJ1-6; D is perhaps TRBD1 (5 bases). Germline V gene data show CDR1 as KGHSH and CDR2 as LQKENI. This CDR3 has 15 amino acids. Trimming took 3 bases from V and 7 from J, leaving 13 bases between them. CDR3 DNA sequence: TGTGCCAGCTCACCTGTCGGAGGGGCCAATTCACCCCTCCACTTT. Protein sequence: CASSPVGGANSPLHF.

This chain uses TRBV27 with TRBJ1-6; D is undetermined. Trimming stripped 5 bases from V and 7 bases from J, with 9 bases between. Germline values: CDR1 MNHEY, CDR2 SMNVEV (reference sequence). The CDR3 is 13 residues long. As DNA, the CDR3 is TGTGCCAGCAGTGGTACAGCAAATTCACCCCTCCACTTT. This sequence encodes CASSGTANSPLHF.

This clone has only a few counts. The chain employs TRBV4-2 and TRBJ1-5, with 7 bases fitting TRBD1. V shed 5 bases and J 5 bases; nucleotides not matched to a gene: 12. The germline CDR1 and CDR2 sequences are LGHNA and YNFKEQ. This CDR3 contains 16 residues. CDR3 protein: CASSRKAGGNYQPQHF. Written as DNA, the CDR3 is TGTGCCAGCAGCAGAAAGGCAGGGGGTAACTATCAGCCCCAGCATTTT.

This clone was counted a few times. The V call is TRBV7-3, the J call TRBJ2-1, with 10 bases fitting TRBD1. The trim removed 5 bases at V and 7 bases at J, leaving 11 bases unmatched. This CDR3 comprises 16 residues. CDR1 and CDR2 from the germline V gene are SGHTA and FQGTGA. As DNA, the CDR3 is TGTGCCAGCAGCCCCCGACAGGGGGCCAATGTTAATGAGCAGTTCTTC. Amino acids: CASSPRQGANVNEQFF.

This rearrangement joins TRBV27 to TRBJ2-4; D is undetermined. Germline V gene data show CDR1 as MNHEY and CDR2 as SMNVEV (reference sequence). The CDR3 contains 15 residues. V was cut by 2 bases and J by 1 base, with 9 bases left in between. This chain's CDR3 is CASSLSLGAKNIQYF. The CDR3, as DNA: TGTGCCAGCAGTTTAAGTCTCGGGGCCAAAAACATTCAGTACTTC.

The chain uses TRBV4-2 and TRBJ2-5, with TRBD2 identical over 7 bases. This CDR3 has 17 amino acids. CDR1 and CDR2 (germline): LGHNA, YNFKEQ. The trim removed 2 bases at V and 2 bases at J, leaving 11 bases unmatched. The CDR3, as DNA: TGTGCCAGCAGCCAAAGACGTCCTGAGCGGGGTCAAGAGACCCAGTACTTC. Translated: CASSQRRPERGQETQYF.

The CDR3 DNA is TGTGCCAGCAGTTGGGGGCCCGGATACTACGAGCAGTACTTC. Protein product: CASSWGPGYYEQYF. The V gene is TRBV7-9, the J gene TRBJ2-7; tentatively, D is TRBD1 (6 bases). The CDR3 runs 14 residues. Per the germline V gene, CDR1 is SEHNR and CDR2 is FQNEAQ (reference sequence). Trimming cost V 6 bases and J 3 bases, with 15 bases left between them.

This sequence joins TRBV7-9 and TRBJ1-2; D is unclear. With 5 bases removed from V and 4 bases from J, the gap between germline ends came to 8 bases. Germline-derived CDR1 and CDR2 are SEHNR and FQNEAQ (reference sequence). This CDR3 spans 12 amino acids. The chain's CDR3 is CASSRPSYGYTF. Written as DNA, the CDR3 is TGTGCCAGCAGCCGCCCCAGCTATGGCTACACCTTC.

Here the CDR3 DNA reads TGTGCCAGCAGTGCCGAGTCAGGGAACACTGAAGCTTTCTTT. Translated, it gives CASSAESGNTEAFF. This rearrangement joins TRBV6-4 to TRBJ1-1; D is uncertain. CDR3 length equals 14 residues. Trimming took 4 bases from V and 1 from J, leaving 10 bases between them. Looked up from germline, CDR1 is MRHNA and CDR2 is SNTAGT.

V usage is TRBV27 and J usage is TRBJ2-2; weak D call: TRBD2 (7 bases). V was trimmed by 6 bases and J by 6 bases, leaving 11 bases between them. This CDR3 is 13 amino acids long. Germline-derived CDR1 and CDR2 are MNHEY and SMNVEV (reference sequence). The CDR3: CASRGGDAGELFF. CDR3 nucleotide sequence: TGTGCCAGCAGAGGGGGGGACGCCGGGGAGCTGTTTTTT.

V is TRBV19 and J is TRBJ2-5; the D is unclear. The V and J ends lost 3 bases and 5 bases respectively, with 10 bases between them. The CDR3 is 13 amino acids. Germline V gives CDR1 LNHDA, CDR2 SQIVND (reference sequence). CDR3 nucleotide sequence: TGTGCCAGTAGTATCGCGTTCAAGGAGACCCAGTACTTC. The encoded protein is CASSIAFKETQYF.

The chain links TRBV5-6 to TRBJ2-7, with no clear D. The germline V and J ends were trimmed by 4 bases and 4 bases, with 12 bases remaining between them. Germline assignment: CDR1 SGHDT and CDR2 YYEEEE. The CDR3 extends over 13 amino acids. The CDR3 protein is CASSLGRSYEQYF. The CDR3 DNA is TGTGCCAGCAGCCTCGGTCGAAGTTACGAGCAGTACTTC.

This rearrangement joins TRBV7-9 to TRBJ1-2, with D possibly being TRBD1 (6 bases). Between the trimmed V and J ends, which lost 2 bases and 2 bases, there was a span of 18 bases. The germline V gene has CDR1 SEHNR and CDR2 FQNEAQ (reference sequence). This CDR3 region has 17 residues. CDR3 coding DNA: TGTGCCAGCAGCTTAATAAATTATAAGGGGACAAACTATGGCTACACCTTC. Translation: CASSLINYKGTNYGYTF. Supplemented by reference TRBV7-9 and TRBJ1-2, the full variable domain reads DTGVSQNPRHKITKRGQNVTFRCDPISEHNRLYWYRQTLGQGPEFLTYFQNEAQLEKSRLLSDRFSAERPKGSFSTLEIQRTEQGDSAMYLCASSLINYKGTNYGYTFGSGTRLTVV.

The rearrangement uses TRBV27 and TRBJ2-1; 12 bases are shared with TRBD2. This CDR3 is built from 15 residues. J was trimmed by 4 bases and V by 5 bases; bases with no gene match: 3. Germline CDR1 reads MNHEY; CDR2 reads SMNVEV (reference sequence). CDR3 bases: TGTGCCAGCAGTCTAGCGGGAGGGGGGTACAATGAGCAGTTCTTC. Translated: CASSLAGGGYNEQFF.

The genes are TRBV10-3 and TRBJ1-1; no clear D. CDR3 length equals 11 residues. Germline V lookup: CDR1 ENHRY, CDR2 SYGVKD. Trimming pared 11 bases from V and 4 bases from J, leaving 11 bases between. The CDR3: CAPHQATEAFF. In DNA, the CDR3 is TGTGCCCCCCACCAAGCCACTGAAGCTTTCTTT.

This rearrangement joins TRBV19 to TRBJ1-1; D gene ambiguous. This CDR3 has 14 residues. Trimming left V 6 bases short and J 3 bases short, with 14 bases between. Germline V gives CDR1 LNHDA, CDR2 SQIVND (reference sequence). The CDR3 coding sequence is TGTGCCAGTAGCCCAAACGCGGCGTACACTGAAGCTTTCTTT. Protein product: CASSPNAAYTEAFF.

This chain joins TRBV7-9 and TRBJ2-1; TRBD2 matches 8 bases. The V gene's germline CDR1 is SEHNR and CDR2 FQNEAQ (reference sequence). The CDR3 has 16 amino acids. Trimming cost V 1 base and J 2 bases; bases outside gene matches: 4. CDR3 sequence: CASSLEAGGPYNEQFF. CDR3 coding DNA: TGTGCCAGCAGCTTAGAGGCGGGAGGCCCCTACAATGAGCAGTTCTTC.

The gene calls are TRBV12-5 and TRBJ2-1; no definite D call. With 3 bases removed from V and 7 bases from J, the gap between germline ends came to 16 bases. The CDR3 extends over 15 amino acids. Germline V lookup: CDR1 LGHNT, CDR2 FRNRAP. The CDR3 protein is CASGFDSSPPNEQFF. CDR3 sequence (DNA): TGTGCTAGTGGTTTTGACTCCTCCCCACCTAATGAGCAGTTCTTC. The variable domain in full, with the rest retrieved from reference TRBV12-5 and TRBJ2-1, is DARVTQTPRHKVTEMGQEVTMRCQPILGHNTVFWYRQTMMQGLELLAYFRNRAPLDDSGMPKDRFSAEMPDATLATLKIQPSEPRDSAVYFCASGFDSSPPNEQFFGPGTRLTVL.

The genes are TRBV7-9 and TRBJ2-1; 7 bases agree with TRBD1. The V gene end was trimmed by 5 bases and the J gene end by 4 bases; junction bases not matched to a gene: 11. The CDR3 has 16 residues. Germline CDR1 SEHNR, CDR2 FQNEAQ (reference sequence). Written as DNA, the CDR3 is TGTGCCAGCAGCCCTAGACAGGGATTTGGGTACAATGAGCAGTTCTTC. Its translation: CASSPRQGFGYNEQFF.

The genes are TRBV29-1 and TRBJ1-1; 8 nucleotides agree with TRBD1. The CDR3 spans 13 residues. J lost 9 bases, V lost 5 bases, and 11 bases had no gene match. Germline assignment: CDR1 SQVTM and CDR2 ANQGSEA. For the CDR3, the DNA is TGCAGCGTTCCTGTCGGGACAGGAGGCAAAGCTTTCTTT. Amino acids: CSVPVGTGGKAFF.

This chain links TRBV7-9 with TRBJ1-1; D uncertain. Germline CDR1 and CDR2: SEHNR and FQNEAQ (reference sequence). This CDR3 is 13 amino acids long. V was pared by 3 bases and J by 4 bases, with 9 bases between. For the CDR3, the DNA is TGTGCCAGCAGCTTTGATCCCGGCACTGAAGCTTTCTTT. It yields the protein CASSFDPGTEAFF.

The rearrangement joins TRBV4-2 to TRBJ1-1, with TRBD1 matching 7 bases. The CDR3 sequence is 15 residues long. Trimming removed 0 bases from V and 4 bases from J; junction bases left unmatched: 5. Germline V gives CDR1 LGHNA, CDR2 YNFKEQ. The CDR3 DNA is TGTGCCAGCAGCCAAGAGTTTTCAGGGGGCACTGAAGCTTTCTTT. Translation gives CASSQEFSGGTEAFF.

The rearrangement links TRBV9 to TRBJ2-7; the D gene is possibly TRBD2 (7 bases). The germline V gene has CDR1 SGDLS and CDR2 YYNGEE. The V end lost 8 bases, the J end lost 10 bases, and 16 bases lay between the germline ends. There are 11 residues in the CDR3. The CDR3 DNA follows: TGTGCCAGTATGGGAGGGGGAGTTCAGTACTTC. Protein sequence: CASMGGGVQYF.